The clone carrying this T cell receptor beta chain was counted at least ten times. The antigen is undetermined. The sample comes from a study of beta chain features in type 1 diabetes. Expressed TCRB transcripts were sequenced because the entire RNA isolate underwent reverse transcription. Produced via immunoSEQ multiplex PCR; TCRdb's table is partial and in-frame only. Found here are around 340,000 clones, about a tenth of them singletons; the top ten hold around 1%. Study outcomes and limitations: More deletions and fewer insertions at VDJ junctions were found in patients with type 1 diabetes. In these data, an HLA type influence on TCRB rearrangement remained unresolved. Within each of all four CD4+ subsets, Type 1 diabetes patients had TCRB CDR3s that were moderately but significantly shorter.

The CDR3 contains 15 residues. Trimming removed 7 bases at V and 5 bases at J, with 19 bases between. The germline CDR1 and CDR2 sequences are MDHEN and SYDVKM. J is TRBJ2-3 and V is TRBV28, with D tentatively TRBD2 (6 bases). The receptor was isolated from a man under 40 with type 1 diabetes. The sample comprised central memory CD4+ T cells from blood. CDR3: CASTAGSAGKDTQYF. The CDR3, as DNA: TGTGCCAGCACGGCGGGGAGCGCGGGAAAAGATACGCAGTATTTT.